This TCR beta chain was recorded in a study of STAT5B mutations in CD4+ large granular lymphocyte leukemia. Of note for this clone: The target antigen is unknown.

Points from the study as a whole: Without putative leukemic clones, patient CD4-sorted repertoires remained more clonal than healthy CD4+ repertoires. Data were not HLA-matched across samples. 8/27 top patient clones versus 2/35 control clones were TRBV06-family.

The survey-level immunoSEQ assay was used. TCRdb's table, derived via immunoSEQ multiplex PCR, lists solely in-frame clones and lacks some. The sample includes under 40,000 clones, more than 65% seen only once; the top ten take approximately 2.1%. CDR1 and CDR2 from the germline V gene are MNHEY and SMNVEV (reference sequence). V shed 6 bases and J 7 bases; nucleotides not matched to a gene: 4. The CDR3 runs 12 residues. The receptor's source is a human donor in good health. The chain couples TRBV27 to TRBJ2-7; TRBD1 matches 9 bases. The sample comprised CD4+ T cells from blood buffy coats. The CDR3 here is CASRQTGGEQYF. The CDR3, as DNA: TGTGCCAGCAGACAGACAGGGGGAGAGCAGTACTTC.